This T cell receptor (beta chain) emerged from a study of beta chain features in type 1 diabetes. This CDR3 comprises 15 residues. V was cut by 8 bases and J by 3 bases, with 19 bases left in between. Per the germline V gene, CDR1 is LGHNA and CDR2 is YSLEER. General study findings and limits: Researchers report that Type 1 diabetes patients had moderately but significantly shorter TCRB CDR3s across all four CD4+ subsets.

Every isolated RNA sample was fully reverse transcribed, so sequencing captured expressed TCRB transcripts. Libraries were prepared by immunoSEQ multiplex PCR; TCRdb keeps only in-frame clonotypes and omits some of them. This table holds a few hundred thousand clones, around a tenth found once. Regarding this clone: What it binds is unknown.

This chain connects TRBV4-3 to TRBJ1-1, with D perhaps TRBD1 (6 bases). The sequence derives from a man younger than 45 with type 1 diabetes. Specimen: central memory CD4+ T cells from blood. In DNA, the CDR3 is TGCGCCAGCGGCTCGGGTTGGGAGGGGGACACTGAAGCTTTCTTT. Its protein product is CASGSGWEGDTEAFF.